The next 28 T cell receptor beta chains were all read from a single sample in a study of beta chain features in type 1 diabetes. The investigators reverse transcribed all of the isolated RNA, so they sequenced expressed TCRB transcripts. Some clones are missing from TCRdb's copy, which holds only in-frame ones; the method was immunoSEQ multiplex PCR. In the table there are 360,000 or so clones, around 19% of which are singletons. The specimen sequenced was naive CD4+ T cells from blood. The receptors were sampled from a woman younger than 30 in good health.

The chain's CDR3 is CASSLEARAGSNYGYTF. The CDR3 bases are TGTGCCAGCAGCTTGGAGGCCAGGGCGGGATCTAACTATGGCTACACCTTC. This rearrangement joins TRBV5-4 to TRBJ1-2, with D perhaps TRBD1 (5 bases). The CDR3 extends over 17 amino acids. V was clipped by 0 bases and J by 0 bases, with 15 bases between them. Germline V lookup: CDR1 SGHNT, CDR2 YYREEE (reference sequence).

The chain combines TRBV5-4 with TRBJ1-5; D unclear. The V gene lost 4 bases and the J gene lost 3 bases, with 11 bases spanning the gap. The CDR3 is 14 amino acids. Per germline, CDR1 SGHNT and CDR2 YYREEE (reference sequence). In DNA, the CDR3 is TGTGCCAGCAGCGTCGACAAAACCAATCAGCCCCAGCATTTT. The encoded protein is CASSVDKTNQPQHF.

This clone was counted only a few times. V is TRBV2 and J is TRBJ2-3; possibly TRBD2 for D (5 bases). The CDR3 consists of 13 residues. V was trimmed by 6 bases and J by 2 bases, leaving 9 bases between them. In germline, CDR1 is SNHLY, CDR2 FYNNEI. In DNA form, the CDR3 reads TGTGCCAGCAGGTGGGAGTCCACAGATACGCAGTATTTT. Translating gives CASRWESTDTQYF. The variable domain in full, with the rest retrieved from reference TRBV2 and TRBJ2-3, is EPEVTQTPSHQVTQMGQEVILRCVPISNHLYFYWYRQILGQKVEFLVSFYNNEISEKSEIFDDQFSVERPDGSNFTLKIRSTKLEDSAMYFCASRWESTDTQYFGPGTRLTVL.

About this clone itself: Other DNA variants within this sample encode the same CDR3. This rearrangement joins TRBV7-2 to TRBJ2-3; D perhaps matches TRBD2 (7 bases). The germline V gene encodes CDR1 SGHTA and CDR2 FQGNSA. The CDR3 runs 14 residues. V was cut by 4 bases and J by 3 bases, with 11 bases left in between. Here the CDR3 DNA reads TGTGCCAGCAGCTGGGGAGGGGGGACAGATACGCAGTATTTT. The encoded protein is CASSWGGGTDTQYF.

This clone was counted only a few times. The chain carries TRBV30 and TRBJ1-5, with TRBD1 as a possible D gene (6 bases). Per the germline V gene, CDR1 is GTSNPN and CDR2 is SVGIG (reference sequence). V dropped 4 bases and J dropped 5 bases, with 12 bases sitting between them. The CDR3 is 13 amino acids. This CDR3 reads CAWNRDKYQPQHF. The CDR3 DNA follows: TGTGCCTGGAACCGGGACAAATATCAGCCCCAGCATTTT.

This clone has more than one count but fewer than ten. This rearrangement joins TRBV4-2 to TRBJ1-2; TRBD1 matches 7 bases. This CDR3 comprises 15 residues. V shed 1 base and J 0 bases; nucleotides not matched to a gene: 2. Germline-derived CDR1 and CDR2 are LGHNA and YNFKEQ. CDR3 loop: CASSQVTGPNYGYTF. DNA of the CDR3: TGTGCCAGCAGCCAAGTGACAGGGCCTAACTATGGCTACACCTTC.

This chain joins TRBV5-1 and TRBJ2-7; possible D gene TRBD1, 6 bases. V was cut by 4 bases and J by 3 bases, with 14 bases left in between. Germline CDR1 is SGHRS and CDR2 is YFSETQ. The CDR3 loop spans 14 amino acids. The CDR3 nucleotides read TGCGCCAGCAGCCTGGGACAAAGGGGCTACGAGCAGTACTTC. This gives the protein CASSLGQRGYEQYF.

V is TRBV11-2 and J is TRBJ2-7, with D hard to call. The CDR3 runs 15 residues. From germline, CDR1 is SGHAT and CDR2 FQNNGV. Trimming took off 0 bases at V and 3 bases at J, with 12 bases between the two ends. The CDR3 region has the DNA TGTGCCAGCAGCTTAGATCTAGTGACGGGCTACGAGCAGTACTTC. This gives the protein CASSLDLVTGYEQYF.

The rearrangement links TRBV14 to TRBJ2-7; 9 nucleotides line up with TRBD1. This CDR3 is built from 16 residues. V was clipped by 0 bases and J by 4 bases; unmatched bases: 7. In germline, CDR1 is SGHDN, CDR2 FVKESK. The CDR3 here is CASSQDGTGSGYEQYF. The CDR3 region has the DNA TGTGCCAGCAGCCAAGATGGGACAGGGAGTGGTTACGAGCAGTACTTC.

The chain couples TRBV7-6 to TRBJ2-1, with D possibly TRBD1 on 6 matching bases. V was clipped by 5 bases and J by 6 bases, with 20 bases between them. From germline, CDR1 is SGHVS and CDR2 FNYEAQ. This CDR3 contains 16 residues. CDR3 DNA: TGTGCCAGCAGCCCTTCTCAGGGGCTGTCAGGCAATGAGCAGTTCTTC. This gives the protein CASSPSQGLSGNEQFF. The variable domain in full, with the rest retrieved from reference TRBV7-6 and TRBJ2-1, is GAGVSQSPRYKVTKRGQDVALRCDPISGHVSLYWYRQALGQGPEFLTYFNYEAQQDKSGLPNDRFSAERPEGSISTLTIQRTEQRDSAMYRCASSPSQGLSGNEQFFGPGTRLTVL.

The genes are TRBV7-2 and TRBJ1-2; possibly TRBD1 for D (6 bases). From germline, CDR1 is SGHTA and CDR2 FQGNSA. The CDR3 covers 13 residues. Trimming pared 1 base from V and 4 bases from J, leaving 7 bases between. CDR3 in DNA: TGTGCCAGCAGCTTAGGACAGGTCTATGGCTACACCTTC. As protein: CASSLGQVYGYTF.

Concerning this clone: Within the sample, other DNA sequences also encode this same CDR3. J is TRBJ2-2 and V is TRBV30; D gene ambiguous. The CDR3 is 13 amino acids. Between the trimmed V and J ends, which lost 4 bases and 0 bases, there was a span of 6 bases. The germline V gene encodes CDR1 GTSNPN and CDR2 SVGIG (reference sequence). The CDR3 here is CAWKEANTGELFF. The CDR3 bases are TGTGCCTGGAAAGAGGCGAACACCGGGGAGCTGTTTTTT.

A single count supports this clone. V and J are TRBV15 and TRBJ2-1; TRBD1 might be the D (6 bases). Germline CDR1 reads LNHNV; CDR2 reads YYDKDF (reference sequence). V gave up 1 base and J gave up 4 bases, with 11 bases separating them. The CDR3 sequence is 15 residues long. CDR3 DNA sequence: TGTGCCACCAGCAGAGGAGGGGGAAATTACAATGAGCAGTTCTTC. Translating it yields CATSRGGGNYNEQFF.

CDR3 residues: CASSPAALPRGSNQPQHF. The CDR3 DNA sequence: TGCGCCAGCAGCCCAGCCGCCCTACCTAGAGGGAGCAATCAGCCCCAGCATTTT. J is TRBJ1-5 and V is TRBV4-1, with D unresolved. The CDR3 consists of 18 residues. Trimming cost V 4 bases and J 1 base, with 20 bases left between them. Germline lookup yields CDR1 MGHRA and CDR2 YSYEKL.

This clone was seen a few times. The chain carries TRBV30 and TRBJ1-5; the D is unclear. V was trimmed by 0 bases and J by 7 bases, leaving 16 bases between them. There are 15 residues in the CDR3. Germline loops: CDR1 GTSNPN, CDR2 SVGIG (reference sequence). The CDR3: CAWSVEGLPDQPQHF. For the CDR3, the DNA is TGTGCCTGGAGTGTAGAGGGCCTTCCGGACCAGCCCCAGCATTTT.

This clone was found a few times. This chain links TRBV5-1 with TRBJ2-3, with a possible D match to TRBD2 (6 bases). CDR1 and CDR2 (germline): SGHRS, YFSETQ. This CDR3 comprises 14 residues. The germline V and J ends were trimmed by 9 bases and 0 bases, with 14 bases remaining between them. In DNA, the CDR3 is TGCGCCACCTCACTAGCCCAAAGCACAGATACGCAGTATTTT. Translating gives CATSLAQSTDTQYF. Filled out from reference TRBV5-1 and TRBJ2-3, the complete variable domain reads KAGVTQTPRYLIKTRGQQVTLSCSPISGHRSVSWYQQTPGQGLQFLFEYFSETQRNKGNFPGRFSGRQFSNSRSEMNVSTLELGDSALYLCATSLAQSTDTQYFGPGTRLTVL.

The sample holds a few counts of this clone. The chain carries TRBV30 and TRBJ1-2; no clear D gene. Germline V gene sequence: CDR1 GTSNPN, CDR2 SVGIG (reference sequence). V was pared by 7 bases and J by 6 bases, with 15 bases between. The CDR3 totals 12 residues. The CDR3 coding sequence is TGTGCCTTGCCGGGGAGCGGGGATGGCTACACCTTC. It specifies CALPGSGDGYTF. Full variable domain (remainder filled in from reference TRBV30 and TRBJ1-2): SQTIHQWPATLVQPVGSPLSLECTVEGTSNPNLYWYRQAAGRGLQLLFYSVGIGQISSEVPQNLSASRPQDRQFILSSKKLLLSDSGFYLCALPGSGDGYTFGSGTRLTVV.

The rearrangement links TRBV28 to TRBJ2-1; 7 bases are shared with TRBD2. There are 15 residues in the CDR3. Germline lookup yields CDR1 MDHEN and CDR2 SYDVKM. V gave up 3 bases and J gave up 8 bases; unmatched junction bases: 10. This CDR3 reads CASSFRPSGIDEQFF. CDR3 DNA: TGTGCCAGCAGTTTTAGACCTAGCGGAATCGATGAGCAGTTCTTC.

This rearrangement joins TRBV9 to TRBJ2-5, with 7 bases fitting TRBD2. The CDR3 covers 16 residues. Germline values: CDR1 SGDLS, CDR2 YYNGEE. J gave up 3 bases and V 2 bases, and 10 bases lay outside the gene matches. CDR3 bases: TGTGCCAGCAGCGTTTCGGCTAGCGGAGGGGAAGAGACCCAGTACTTC. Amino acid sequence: CASSVSASGGEETQYF.

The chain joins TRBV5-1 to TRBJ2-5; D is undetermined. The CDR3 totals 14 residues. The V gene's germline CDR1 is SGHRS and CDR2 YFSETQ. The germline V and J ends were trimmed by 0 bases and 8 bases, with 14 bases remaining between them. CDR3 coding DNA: TGCGCCAGCAGCTTGGGAGGCTCGTCCGCCACCCAGTACTTC. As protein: CASSLGGSSATQYF.

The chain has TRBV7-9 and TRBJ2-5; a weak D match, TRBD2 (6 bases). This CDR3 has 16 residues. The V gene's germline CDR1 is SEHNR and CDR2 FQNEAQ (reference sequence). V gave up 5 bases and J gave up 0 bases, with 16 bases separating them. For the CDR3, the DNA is TGTGCCAGCAGCGCCACTTTCCGGGGGTACCAAGAGACCCAGTACTTC. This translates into CASSATFRGYQETQYF.

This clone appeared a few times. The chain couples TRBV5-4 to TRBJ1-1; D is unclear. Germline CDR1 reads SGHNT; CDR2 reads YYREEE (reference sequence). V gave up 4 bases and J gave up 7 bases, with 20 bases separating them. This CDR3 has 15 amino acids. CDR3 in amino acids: CASSAPWALAGEAFF. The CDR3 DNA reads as TGTGCCAGCAGCGCGCCGTGGGCCCTGGCCGGTGAAGCTTTCTTT.

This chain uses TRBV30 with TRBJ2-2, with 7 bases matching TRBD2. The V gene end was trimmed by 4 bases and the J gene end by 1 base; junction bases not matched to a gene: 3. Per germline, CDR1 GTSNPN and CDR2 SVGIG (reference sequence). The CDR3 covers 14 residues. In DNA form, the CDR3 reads TGTGCCTGGAAGCCTAGCGGGAACACCGGGGAGCTGTTTTTT. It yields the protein CAWKPSGNTGELFF.

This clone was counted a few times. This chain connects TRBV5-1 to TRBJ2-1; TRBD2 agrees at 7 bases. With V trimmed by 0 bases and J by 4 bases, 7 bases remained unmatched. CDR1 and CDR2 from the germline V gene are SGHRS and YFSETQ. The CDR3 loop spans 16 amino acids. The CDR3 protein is CASSLGASGLYNEQFF. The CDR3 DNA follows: TGCGCCAGCAGCTTGGGGGCTAGCGGATTGTACAATGAGCAGTTCTTC.

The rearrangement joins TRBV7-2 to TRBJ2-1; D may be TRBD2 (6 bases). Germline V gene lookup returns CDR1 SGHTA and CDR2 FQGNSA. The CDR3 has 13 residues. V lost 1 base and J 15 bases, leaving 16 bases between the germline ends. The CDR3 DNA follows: TGTGCCAGCAGCTTAGAGCCGGGACTGGAGGCGTTCTTC. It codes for CASSLEPGLEAFF.

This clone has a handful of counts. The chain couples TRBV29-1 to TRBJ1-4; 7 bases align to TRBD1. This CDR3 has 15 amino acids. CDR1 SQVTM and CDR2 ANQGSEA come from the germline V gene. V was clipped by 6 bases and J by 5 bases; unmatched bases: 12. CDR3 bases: TGCAGCGTCACTGAGGGGTGGACAGGAAATGAAAAACTGTTTTTT. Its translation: CSVTEGWTGNEKLFF.

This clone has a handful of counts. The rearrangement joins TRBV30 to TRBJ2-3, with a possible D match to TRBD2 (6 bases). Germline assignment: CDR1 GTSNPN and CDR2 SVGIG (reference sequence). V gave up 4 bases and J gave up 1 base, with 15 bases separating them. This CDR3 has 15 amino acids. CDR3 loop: CAWNLYGGRTDTQYF. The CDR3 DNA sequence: TGTGCCTGGAACCTTTACGGGGGACGCACAGATACGCAGTATTTT.

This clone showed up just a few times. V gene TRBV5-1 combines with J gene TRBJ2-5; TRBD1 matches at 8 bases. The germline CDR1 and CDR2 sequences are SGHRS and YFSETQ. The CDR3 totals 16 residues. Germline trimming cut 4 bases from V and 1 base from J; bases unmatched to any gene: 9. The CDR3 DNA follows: TGCGCCAGCAGCACCCAGGACAGGGCGGGCCAAGAGACCCAGTACTTC. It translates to CASSTQDRAGQETQYF.